This T cell receptor beta chain was retrieved from a study of shared clonotypes between healthy human individuals (dated by TCRdb to 2018 to 2020). Regarding the study in general: The cohort comprised two women and three men aged 18 to 49 years. For each donor, CD4 naive and CD4 memory were each given three plates, CD8 naive was given two plates, and CD8 memory was given one plate. To estimate repertoire size and how much clonotype sharing occurs between individuals, the study deeply sequenced the blood TCR repertoires of about five healthy adults. Libraries were prepared and TCR repertoires were sequenced by different laboratories using diverse techniques, in order to increase sequencing depth and limit assay-specific biases. Each donor's leukapheresis produced roughly between roughly 0.94 and 9.5 billion PBMCs.

A note on this clone: Its antigen is unknown. Base qualities are not at hand, and no much larger clone is one base apart.

Using the deep immunoSEQ assay, multiplex PCR amplified TCR CDR3 regions from genomic DNA. Extracted genomic DNA from each cell subset was spread evenly across all wells of several immunoSEQ 96-well plates, with each plate serving as a replicate. For sorted subsets, around 0.2 ug of genomic DNA, equivalent to roughly 30,000 T cell genomes, went into each replicate PCR. Purified libraries were measured with a Qubit 3.0 fluorometer, size-checked on a Bioanalyzer 2100, and measured again with the KAPA Library Quantification kit. Every immunoSEQ 96-well plate was sequenced on a dedicated single-read 150-cycle Illumina NextSeq 550 flow cell. Per the authors' processing: Because only junctional sequences without quality scores were contained in the immunoSEQ output, filtering matching that applied to full-length reads could not be performed. To assign V/J genes and CDR3, sequences were annotated using PyIR, a Python wrapper for IgBLAST v1.9, with IMGT germline references. Reads were filtered out if the reads had weak V/J assignments (E-value above 1e-6), no CDR3, stop codons, out-of-frame junctions, or ambiguous translated residues. V3J clonotypes were defined as sequences sharing an identical inferred V gene, J gene, and CDR3 amino acid sequence. Percentage overlap between repertoires was computed as shared unique clonotypes divided by the size of the smaller repertoire. Richness of each repertoire was evaluated using RTK rarefaction, the Chao1 estimator, and Recon v2.1 estimates of unobserved clonotypes. Generation probabilities for all TCRbeta clonotypes obtained by the gDNA method from four donors were computed using OLGA. Held by TCRdb, this immuneACCESS table contains in-frame sequences only and omits some clones. Under half of the omission traces to an unresolved V gene where checked; the cause of the rest is unknown. V and J calls and clone size come straight from that table; D and trimming were deduced from the DNA. Recorded for this sample are hundreds of thousands of clones; 90% to 97% of them occurred a single time. The top ten hold 0.06% of the sample.

The paper's findings and limits, for the study overall: Even with the large sequencing depth, rarefaction of the sorted-subset datasets indicated that sequencing was incomplete. Clonotypes shared by all four sorted-subset donors showed higher generation probabilities than non-shared clonotypes. Naive subsets generally had larger estimated clonotype richness than memory subsets. When a handful of donors were compared, the shared fraction of clonotypes was about 5% for naive CD4, over 3% for naive CD8, about 2.5% for memory CD4, and less than 0.5% for memory CD8. The genetic and exposure-history diversity represented was limited by the small number of donors. Pairwise subsampling led to the expectation that sequencing depth would affect the degree of clonotype sharing among donors. Sampling was restricted to blood, and TCR repertoires in tissue are likely to differ from TCR repertoires in blood.

Healthy HIV-negative adults with no recently reported acute infections or vaccinations were included as donors. Every donor was a Caucasian adult living in Nashville, Tennessee, USA. CD4+ T cells were enriched by magnetic negative selection; naive cells were then positively selected on CD45RA, and the negative fraction formed the memory subset. Blood was obtained by leukapheresis, after which PBMCs were separated by Ficoll-Histopaque density gradient centrifugation and cryopreserved in liquid nitrogen vapor phase. Analytical flow cytometry was used to check the purity and quantity of every magnetically sorted T cell population. Genomic DNA was isolated from each sorted fraction and quantified by UV absorbance on a Nanodrop 2000c. This TCR came from a woman aged 25 to 45 in good health. The sequenced sample was naive CD4+ T cells sorted from blood. The cell subset or site label, as the study defines it: CD45RA+ positively selected.

The nucleotide sequence reads TGTGCCAGCAGCTTGGGTAGACAGGATCCTGGAAACACCATATATTTT. Protein translation: CASSLGRQDPGNTIYF. The chain couples TRBV5-4 to TRBJ1-3; TRBD1 is a weak D gene call, 6 bases matching. The CDR3 measures 16 amino acids from cysteine to phenylalanine. The retained sequence is limited to the CDR3, 48 bases, with the frame set at the first base. V loses 0 bases of germline sequence and J loses 2 bases, and the interval between the two ends is 12 bases. Looking up the germline V gene (reference sequence) yields CDR1 SGHNT and CDR2 YYREEE. The full variable domain, with segments outside the CDR3 supplied by the reference TRBV5-4 and TRBJ1-3 proteins, appears as ETGVTQSPTHLIKTRGQQVTLRCSSQSGHNTVSWYQQALGQGPQFIFQYYREEENGRGNFPPRFSGLQFPNYSSELNVNALELDDSALYLCASSLGRQDPGNTIYFGEGSWLTVV.